The 24 T cell receptor beta chains in this list originate from one sample, sequenced in a study of blood T cell repertoires in COVID-19. Data came from immunoSEQ multiplex PCR; TCRdb stores just in-frame clones and leaves some out. Of about 130,000 clones detected, roughly 90% appear once; the ten largest clones hold about 3.5%. The sample consisted of peripheral blood. Every receptor here comes from a man aged 50 to 60 with active COVID-19.

The chain joins TRBV27 to TRBJ2-1, with 13 bases identical to TRBD2. V trimming: 2 bases; J trimming: 2 bases; junction bases outside the gene matches: 0. CDR1 is MNHEY, CDR2 SMNVEV, per germline (reference sequence). There are 16 residues in the CDR3. The CDR3 sequence: CASSLGLAGAYNEQFF. The CDR3 DNA is TGTGCCAGCAGTTTAGGACTAGCGGGGGCCTACAATGAGCAGTTCTTC.

This clone was seen a handful of times. The J gene is TRBJ1-5, the V gene TRBV4-1; possibly TRBD1 for D (6 bases). The germline V gene encodes CDR1 MGHRA and CDR2 YSYEKL. This CDR3 is built from 15 residues. Trimming took 4 bases from V and 7 from J, leaving 17 bases between them. The CDR3: CASSLFGGGGQPQHF. The CDR3 coding sequence is TGCGCCAGCAGCCTTTTCGGGGGGGGCGGGCAGCCCCAGCATTTT.

This chain joins TRBV15 and TRBJ1-2; no definite D call. This CDR3 has 12 amino acids. Germline V lookup: CDR1 LNHNV, CDR2 YYDKDF (reference sequence). V was clipped by 3 bases and J by 6 bases, with 8 bases between them. CDR3 nucleotide sequence: TGTGCCACCAGCAGTGGTCCTAATGGCTACACCTTC. It specifies CATSSGPNGYTF.

The rearrangement links TRBV19 to TRBJ1-2, with D possibly TRBD1 on 6 matching bases. The CDR3 sequence is 14 residues long. V was cut by 7 bases and J by 7 bases, with 19 bases left in between. Germline lookup yields CDR1 LNHDA and CDR2 SQIVND (reference sequence). CDR3 nucleotide sequence: TGTGCCAGTACCCCGGGACAAATTACTACTGGCTACACCTTC. Residues: CASTPGQITTGYTF.

The chain recombines TRBV19 with TRBJ2-3, with 10 bases identical to TRBD2. The CDR3 covers 15 residues. Unmatched junction bases numbered 5, after V lost 3 bases and J lost 5 bases. The germline CDR1 and CDR2 sequences are LNHDA and SQIVND (reference sequence). CDR3 DNA: TGTGCCAGTAGTATGGCAGCGGGAGGGTTAGATACGCAGTATTTT. Protein sequence: CASSMAAGGLDTQYF.

This sequence joins TRBV3-1 (or the pseudogene TRBV3-2) and TRBJ2-6, with TRBD1 identical over 10 bases. This CDR3 is built from 18 residues. The V gene end was trimmed by 4 bases and the J gene end by 1 base; junction bases not matched to a gene: 7. The germline V gene encodes CDR1 LGHDT and CDR2 YNNKEL (reference sequence). The CDR3 DNA follows: TGTGCCAGCAGCCTTCAACCGGGACAGGGGTCTGGGGCCAACGTCCTGACTTTC. This sequence encodes CASSLQPGQGSGANVLTF.

The chain has TRBV24-1 and TRBJ2-1; D is unresolved. Trimming shortened V by 5 bases and J by 1 base, and 14 bases separated the two germline ends. This CDR3 comprises 16 residues. Germline V lookup: CDR1 KGHDR, CDR2 SFDVKD. As DNA, the CDR3 is TGTGCCACCAGTGCCCAGCCCCTCGGGTCCTACAATGAGCAGTTCTTC. This gives the protein CATSAQPLGSYNEQFF.

The rearrangement links TRBV13 to TRBJ2-2; 12 nucleotides agree with TRBD2. Germline V gives CDR1 PRHDT, CDR2 FYEKMQ (reference sequence). V was clipped by 6 bases and J by 3 bases; unmatched bases: 5. This CDR3 contains 16 residues. CDR3 in DNA: TGTGCCAGCAGTCTAGGACTAGCGGGATACACCGGGGAGCTGTTTTTT. Translated: CASSLGLAGYTGELFF.

The chain recombines TRBV7-9 with TRBJ1-2; the match to TRBD1 covers 7 bases. The germline CDR1 and CDR2 sequences are SEHNR and FQNEAQ (reference sequence). CDR3 length equals 13 residues. With 8 bases clipped from V and 5 bases from J, the junction kept 8 bases outside the gene matches. CDR3 loop: CASSQQGWYGYTF. DNA of the CDR3: TGTGCCAGCTCTCAACAGGGGTGGTATGGCTACACCTTC.

The V and J genes are TRBV7-7 and TRBJ2-5; 11 bases line up with TRBD2. Germline V lookup: CDR1 SSHAT, CDR2 FNYEAQ (reference sequence). V gave up 3 bases and J gave up 1 base; unmatched junction bases: 4. The length of the CDR3 is 16 residues. This chain's CDR3 is CASSLGLAGGQETQYF. CDR3 bases: TGTGCCAGCAGCTTGGGGCTAGCGGGGGGCCAAGAGACCCAGTACTTC.

The chain uses TRBV4-2 and TRBJ2-7, with D possibly being TRBD1 (5 bases). The CDR3 sequence is 14 residues long. Germline values: CDR1 LGHNA, CDR2 YNFKEQ. Trimming pared 2 bases from V and 2 bases from J, leaving 10 bases between. CDR3 protein: CASSQRLGAYEQYV. The CDR3 nucleotides read TGTGCCAGCAGCCAAAGGCTAGGGGCCTACGAGCAGTACGTC.

The chain carries TRBV2 and TRBJ2-3; maybe TRBD2 (5 bases). V was clipped by 5 bases and J by 3 bases, with 12 bases between them. CDR3 length: 14 residues. The V gene's germline CDR1 is SNHLY and CDR2 FYNNEI. As DNA, the CDR3 is TGTGCCAGCAGTATGAGGGATTGGACAGATACGCAGTATTTT. It codes for CASSMRDWTDTQYF.

CDR3 loop: CASSLLQGTHEQYF. In DNA form, the CDR3 reads TGTGCCAGCAGCTTGTTACAGGGAACCCACGAGCAGTACTTC. The rearrangement joins TRBV5-4 to TRBJ2-7; weak D call: TRBD1 (6 bases). Germline lookup yields CDR1 SGHNT and CDR2 YYREEE (reference sequence). Trimming took off 1 base at V and 5 bases at J, with 13 bases between the two ends. The CDR3 has 14 amino acids.

J is TRBJ2-1 and V is TRBV11-2; D possibly corresponds to TRBD1 (5 bases). This CDR3 is 13 amino acids long. In germline, CDR1 is SGHAT, CDR2 FQNNGV. The V end was cut by 7 bases, the J end by 8 bases, with 15 bases between. The CDR3 region has the DNA TGTGCCAGCACCACCTACCAGGGCGATGAGCAGTTCTTC. This translates into CASTTYQGDEQFF. Based on the CDR3 plus reference TRBV11-2 and TRBJ2-1, the full variable domain is EAGVAQSPRYKIIEKRQSVAFWCNPISGHATLYWYQQILGQGPKLLIQFQNNGVVDDSQLPKDRFSAERLKGVDSTLKIQPAKLEDSAVYLCASTTYQGDEQFFGPGTRLTVL.

J is TRBJ1-6 and V is TRBV18; D is possibly TRBD1 (5 bases). Germline V gives CDR1 KGHSH, CDR2 LQKENI. V lost 1 base to trimming and J lost 7 bases, with 20 bases between them. This CDR3 is built from 18 residues. CDR3 region: CASSPRGGYDSKNSPLHF. The CDR3 DNA reads as TGTGCCAGCTCACCACGAGGAGGGTATGACAGCAAGAATTCACCCCTCCACTTT.

The chain links TRBV24-1 to TRBJ2-3, with D maybe TRBD2 (5 bases). Between the trimmed V and J ends, which lost 5 bases and 6 bases, there was a span of 8 bases. Looked up from germline, CDR1 is KGHDR and CDR2 is SFDVKD. The CDR3 has 12 amino acids. DNA for the CDR3: TGTGCCACCAGTGCCCGAGGGGATACGCAGTATTTT. Translation gives CATSARGDTQYF.

This clone was counted once. J is TRBJ2-1 and V is TRBV3-1 (or the pseudogene TRBV3-2), with 9 bases lining up with TRBD2. The CDR3 length is 15 residues. Per the germline V gene, CDR1 is LGHDT and CDR2 is YNNKEL (reference sequence). Trimming cost V 4 bases and J 15 bases; bases outside gene matches: 16. CDR3 region: CASSPRGGAPRLSFF. The CDR3 bases are TGTGCCAGCAGCCCCCGCGGGGGGGCCCCGAGATTGTCGTTCTTC.

The J gene is TRBJ2-5, the V gene TRBV5-1; perhaps TRBD2 as D (5 bases). CDR1 and CDR2 (germline): SGHRS, YFSETQ. The CDR3 is 14 residues long. V dropped 5 bases and J dropped 1 base, with 12 bases sitting between them. The CDR3 region is CASRVASTQETQYF. In DNA form, the CDR3 reads TGCGCCAGCAGAGTAGCGAGTACCCAAGAGACCCAGTACTTC.

V is TRBV15 and J is TRBJ2-5; perhaps TRBD2 as D (6 bases). Germline V gives CDR1 LNHNV, CDR2 YYDKDF (reference sequence). The CDR3 extends over 13 amino acids. V was shortened by 6 bases and J by 5 bases, with 13 bases between the two germline ends. The CDR3 is CATRGTPRETQYF. The DNA for the CDR3 is TGTGCCACCAGGGGGACTCCTCGTGAGACCCAGTACTTC.

CDR3 nucleotides: TGTGCCAGCAGCTTAGGGGGCGGAAGCACGAACACCGGGGAGCTGTTTTTT. This sequence encodes CASSLGGGSTNTGELFF. V is TRBV11-3 and J is TRBJ2-2; perhaps TRBD1 as D (5 bases). The V end lost 1 base, the J end lost 0 bases, and 12 bases lay between the germline ends. Germline-derived CDR1 and CDR2 are SGHNT and YENEEA. The CDR3 has 17 residues.

This rearrangement joins TRBV19 to TRBJ1-1; no clear D gene. Germline V gene lookup returns CDR1 LNHDA and CDR2 SQIVND (reference sequence). V was clipped by 4 bases and J by 7 bases, with 13 bases between them. The CDR3 has 13 residues. The CDR3 here is CASSTHISGEAFF. The CDR3 nucleotides are TGTGCCAGTAGTACCCATATCTCGGGTGAAGCTTTCTTT. Full variable domain (rest looked up from reference TRBV19 and TRBJ1-1): DGGITQSPKYLFRKEGQNVTLSCEQNLNHDAMYWYRQDPGQGLRLIYYSQIVNDFQKGDIAEGYSVSREKKESFPLTVTSAQKNPTAFYLCASSTHISGEAFFGQGTRLTVV.

This clone was seen only once. The chain recombines TRBV6-5 with TRBJ1-2; 9 bases align to TRBD1. The length of the CDR3 is 15 residues. Germline V CDR1 and CDR2: MNHEY, SVGAGI. J was trimmed by 5 bases and V by 0 bases; bases with no gene match: 4. The CDR3 sequence is CASSYSGTGLYGYTF. The CDR3 DNA reads as TGTGCCAGCAGTTACTCCGGGACAGGGCTTTATGGCTACACCTTC.

The V call is TRBV9, the J call TRBJ1-1; the D is unclear. CDR1 and CDR2 (germline): SGDLS, YYNGEE. V dropped 0 bases and J dropped 5 bases, with 14 bases sitting between them. The CDR3 runs to 15 residues. The CDR3 sequence is CASSVEEQSWTEAFF. CDR3 nucleotide sequence: TGTGCCAGCAGCGTAGAGGAACAGAGTTGGACTGAAGCTTTCTTT. The whole variable domain, remainder taken from reference TRBV9 and TRBJ1-1, is DSGVTQTPKHLITATGQRVTLRCSPRSGDLSVYWYQQSLDQGLQFLIQYYNGEERAKGNILERFSAQQFPDLHSELNLSSLELGDSALYFCASSVEEQSWTEAFFGQGTRLTVV.

J is TRBJ1-1 and V is TRBV6-2 or TRBV6-3; weak D call: TRBD1 (5 bases). Per germline, CDR1 MNHEY and CDR2 SVGEGT. The length of the CDR3 is 17 residues. Trimming pared 4 bases from V and 2 bases from J, leaving 20 bases between. The CDR3 is CASSSRGLRGGNTEAFF. The CDR3 nucleotides are TGTGCCAGCAGTTCCCGGGGACTTAGGGGCGGAAACACTGAAGCTTTCTTT.